Below are 13 T cell receptor beta chains sequenced from a single sample in a study of T cells in women clearing cervical HPV infection. Method: immunoSEQ multiplex PCR; TCRdb's copy keeps in-frame clones and lacks some. The sample table sets out approximately 18,000 clones. Material: blood buffy coat. These receptors came from a woman aged 18-70 years with a cervical HPV16 infection that either progressed to CIN3+ or cleared (not recorded which).

Note on this clone: The read ends 3 residues before the CDR3 terminus; that terminus is restored from the germline J gene. V usage is TRBV6-1 and J usage is TRBJ2-1, with 14 positions matching TRBD2. CDR3 length: 15 residues. CDR1 and CDR2 from the germline V gene are MNHNS and SASEGT. J lost 9 bases, V lost 3 bases, and 4 bases had no gene match. Incomplete CDR3 DNA: TGTGCCAGCAGTGAGACTAGCGGGAGGGCCCCTGAG. Translated, it gives CASSETSGRAPE. The whole CDR3 protein reads CASSETSGRAPEQFF.

A remark on this clone: Its ends do not fully match the called genes, so a read error is possible. The read finishes 3 residues shy of the CDR3 end, and the germline J gene is used to complete it. The rearrangement joins TRBV7-7 to TRBJ2-3, with D possibly TRBD1 on 5 matching bases. The V gene's germline CDR1 is SSHAT and CDR2 FNYEAQ (reference sequence). The CDR3 is 14 residues long. The CDR3 here is CASSLSRASETQYF. CDR3 DNA, as far as it was read: TGTGCCAGCAGCTTAAGCAGGGCTTCAGAGACG.

Details on this clone: The CDR3 extends 3 residues past the end of the read, so its final part is completed from the germline J gene. This sequence joins TRBV7-6 and TRBJ1-5; TRBD1 matches at 7 bases. Trimming removed 5 bases from V and 7 bases from J; junction bases left unmatched: 14. The V gene's germline CDR1 is SGHVS and CDR2 FNYEAQ. The CDR3 runs 16 residues. CDR3 bases read: TGTGCCAGCAGCCCCCACGACAGGGTGGTTGGACAGCCC. It specifies CASSPHDRVVGQP. The whole CDR3 region reads CASSPHDRVVGQPQHF. The complete variable domain, with remaining parts taken from reference TRBV7-6 and TRBJ1-5, reads GAGVSQSPRYKVTKRGQDVALRCDPISGHVSLYWYRQALGQGPEFLTYFNYEAQQDKSGLPNDRFSAERPEGSISTLTIQRTEQRDSAMYRCASSPHDRVVGQPQHFGDGTRLSIL.

A remark on this clone: The CDR3 end lies 3 residues beyond the end of the read and is filled in from the germline J gene. V and J are TRBV2 and TRBJ2-2, with a possible D match to TRBD2 (5 bases). The CDR3 contains 15 residues. Per the germline V gene, CDR1 is SNHLY and CDR2 is FYNNEI. Between the trimmed V and J ends, which lost 5 bases and 5 bases, there was a span of 15 bases. The CDR3 loop is CASSSTGFLTGELFF. CDR3 DNA (partial): TGTGCCAGCAGTTCAACGGGGTTTTTGACCGGGGAG.

As for this clone: Read data end 3 residues before the CDR3 end; the end is taken from the germline J gene. V is TRBV28 and J is TRBJ1-6; D might be TRBD1 (6 bases). CDR1 and CDR2 from the germline V gene are MDHEN and SYDVKM. Trimming removed 2 bases from V and 8 bases from J, with 7 bases in between. The CDR3 runs 13 residues. The part of the CDR3 DNA that was read is TGTGCCAGCAGTTTAGGACAGTATTCACCC. Translating it yields CASSLGQYSP. In full, the CDR3 reads CASSLGQYSPLHF.

As regards this clone: The CDR3 is cut off 3 residues early in the read; its end comes from the germline J gene. The genes are TRBV28 and TRBJ1-2; 8 nucleotides line up with TRBD1. The CDR3 length is 13 residues. Germline V CDR1 and CDR2: MDHEN, SYDVKM. V lost 3 bases and J lost 7; bases outside the gene matches: 4. This CDR3 reads CASSFQGAIGYTF. Partial CDR3 DNA: TGTGCCAGCAGTTTTCAGGGGGCGATTGGC.

Note on this clone: The read stops 3 residues short of the end of the CDR3; the missing end is completed from the germline J gene. The rearrangement links TRBV20-1 to TRBJ1-2; no reliable D call. Germline CDR1 reads DFQATT; CDR2 reads SNEGSKA (reference sequence). CDR3 length equals 15 residues. Trimming pared 3 bases from V and 0 bases from J, leaving 14 bases between. CDR3 region: CSASPQQGSNYGYTF. The DNA read from the CDR3 is TGCAGTGCTAGCCCCCAACAAGGGTCTAACTATGGC.

Comment on this clone: From the germline J gene comes the end of the CDR3, since the read stops 3 residues before it. The J gene is TRBJ2-3, the V gene TRBV7-3, with 9 bases that match TRBD2. The germline V gene has CDR1 SGHTA and CDR2 FQGTGA. After removal of 6 bases from V and 5 bases from J, the junction contained 3 bases not matched to a gene. CDR3 length: 13 amino acids. Partial CDR3 DNA: TGTGCCAGCAGTTTACTAGCGGGAGATACG. Protein product: CASSLLAGDT. The full CDR3 protein is CASSLLAGDTQYF.

As regards this clone: Read data end 3 residues before the CDR3 end; the end is taken from the germline J gene. This sequence joins TRBV6-2 or TRBV6-3 and TRBJ2-1; 8 bases are a match to TRBD2. J lost 1 base, V lost 8 bases, and 10 bases had no gene match. The CDR3 covers 16 residues. From germline, CDR1 is MNHEY and CDR2 SVGEGT. Partial CDR3 DNA: TGTGCCAGCCCCCCTGTAGCGGGGCTATCCTACAATGAG. Translated, it gives CASPPVAGLSYNE. The complete CDR3 protein is CASPPVAGLSYNEQFF.

On this clone itself: Read data end 3 residues before the CDR3 end; the end is taken from the germline J gene. V and J are TRBV29-1 and TRBJ1-1; D unclear. Germline V gene lookup returns CDR1 SQVTM and CDR2 ANQGSEA. This CDR3 has 12 residues. Trimming took off 4 bases at V and 4 bases at J, with 10 bases between the two ends. CDR3 DNA (partial): TGCAGCGTTGTCCCCCCTTCCACTGAA. Amino acids: CSVVPPSTE. The CDR3 reads in full as CSVVPPSTEAFF.

For this clone: The CDR3 end falls 3 residues outside the read, so it is completed with the germline J gene. The chain uses TRBV20-1 and TRBJ2-5, with a tentative D call TRBD2 (6 bases). CDR3 length equals 19 residues. CDR1 is DFQATT and CDR2 is SNEGSKA in the germline V gene (reference sequence). Trimming pared 6 bases from V and 2 bases from J, leaving 31 bases between. CDR3 sequence reads: CSAPRALGSFGGVQETQYF. The sequenced CDR3 bases are TGCAGTGCCCCTCGAGCCCTAGGCAGTTTTGGAGGGGTACAAGAGACC.

A remark on this clone: The read stops 3 residues short of the end of the CDR3; the missing end is completed from the germline J gene. The rearrangement joins TRBV2 to TRBJ1-2; 8 nucleotides agree with TRBD1. CDR3 length: 12 residues. Germline CDR1 is SNHLY and CDR2 is FYNNEI. The ends lost 10 bases at V and 4 bases at J; junction bases unmatched: 5. This CDR3 reads CAIWGQAYGYTF. CDR3 DNA (partial): TGTGCCATCTGGGGACAGGCCTATGGC.

With regard to this clone: Read data end 3 residues before the CDR3 end; the end is taken from the germline J gene. The chain uses TRBV12-3 or TRBV12-4 and TRBJ2-1; perhaps TRBD2 as D (5 bases). Trimming took 9 bases from V and 1 from J, leaving 13 bases between them. This CDR3 spans 14 amino acids. The CDR3 bases that were read are TGTGCCAGTGAAGAGGGTAGTTCCTACAATGAG. It specifies CASEEGSSYNE. Given in full, the CDR3 is CASEEGSSYNEQFF.